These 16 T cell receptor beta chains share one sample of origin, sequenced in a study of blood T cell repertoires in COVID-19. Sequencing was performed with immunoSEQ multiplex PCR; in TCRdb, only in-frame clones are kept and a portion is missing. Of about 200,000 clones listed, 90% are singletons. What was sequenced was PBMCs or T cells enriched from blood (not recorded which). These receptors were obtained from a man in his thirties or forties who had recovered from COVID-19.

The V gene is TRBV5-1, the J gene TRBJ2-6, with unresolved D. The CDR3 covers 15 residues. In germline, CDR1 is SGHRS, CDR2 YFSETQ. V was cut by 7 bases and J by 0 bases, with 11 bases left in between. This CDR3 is CASSVSYSGANVLTF. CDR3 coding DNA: TGCGCCAGCTCGGTCTCATACTCTGGGGCCAACGTCCTGACTTTC.

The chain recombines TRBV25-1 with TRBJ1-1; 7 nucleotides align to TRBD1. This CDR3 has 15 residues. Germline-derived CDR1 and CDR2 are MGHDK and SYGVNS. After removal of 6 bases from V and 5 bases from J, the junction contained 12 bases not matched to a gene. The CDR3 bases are TGTGCCAGCAGCGTCACAGGGGCGCCGCAGACTGAAGCTTTCTTT. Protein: CASSVTGAPQTEAFF.

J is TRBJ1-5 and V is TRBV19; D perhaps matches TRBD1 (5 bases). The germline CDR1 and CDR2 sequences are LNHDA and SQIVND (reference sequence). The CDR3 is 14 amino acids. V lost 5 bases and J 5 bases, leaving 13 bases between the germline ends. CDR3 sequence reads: CASSAGRTDQPQHF. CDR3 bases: TGTGCCAGTAGTGCGGGACGGACGGATCAGCCCCAGCATTTT.

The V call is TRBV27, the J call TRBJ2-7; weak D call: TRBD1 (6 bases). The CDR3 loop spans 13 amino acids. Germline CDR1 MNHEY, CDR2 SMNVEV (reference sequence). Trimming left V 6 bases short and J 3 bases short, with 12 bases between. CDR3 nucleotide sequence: TGTGCCAGCAGGAGAGGGGGTGGCTACGAGCAGTACTTC. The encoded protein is CASRRGGGYEQYF.

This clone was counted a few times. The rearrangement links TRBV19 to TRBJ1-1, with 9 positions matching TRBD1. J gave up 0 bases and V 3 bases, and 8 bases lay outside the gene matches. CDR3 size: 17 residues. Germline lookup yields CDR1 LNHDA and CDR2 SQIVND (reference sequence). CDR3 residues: CASSMTWGQGLNTEAFF. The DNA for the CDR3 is TGTGCCAGTAGTATGACATGGGGACAGGGTCTGAACACTGAAGCTTTCTTT.

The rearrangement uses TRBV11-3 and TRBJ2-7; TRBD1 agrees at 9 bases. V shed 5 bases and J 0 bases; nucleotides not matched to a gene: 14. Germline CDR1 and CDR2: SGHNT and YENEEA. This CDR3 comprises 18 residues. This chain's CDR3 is CASSPGTGQKFDSYEQYF. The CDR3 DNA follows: TGTGCCAGCAGCCCCGGGACAGGGCAGAAATTTGACTCCTACGAGCAGTACTTC.

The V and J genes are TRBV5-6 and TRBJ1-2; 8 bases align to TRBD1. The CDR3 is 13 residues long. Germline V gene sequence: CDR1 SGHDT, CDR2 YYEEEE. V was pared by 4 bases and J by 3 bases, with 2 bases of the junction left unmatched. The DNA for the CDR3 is TGTGCCAGCAGCCAGGGGGCCCACTATGGCTACACCTTC. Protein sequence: CASSQGAHYGYTF.

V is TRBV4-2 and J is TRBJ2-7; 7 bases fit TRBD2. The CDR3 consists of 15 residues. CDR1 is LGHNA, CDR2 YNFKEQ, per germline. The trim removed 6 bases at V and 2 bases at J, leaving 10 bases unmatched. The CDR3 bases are TGTGCCAGCAGATCATTAGCGGGCGACACCTACGAGCAGTACTTC. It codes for CASRSLAGDTYEQYF.

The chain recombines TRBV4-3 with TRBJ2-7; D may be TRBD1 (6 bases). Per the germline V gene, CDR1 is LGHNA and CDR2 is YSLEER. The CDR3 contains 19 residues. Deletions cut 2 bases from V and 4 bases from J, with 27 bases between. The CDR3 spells CASSQRPTGPNLPEYEQYF. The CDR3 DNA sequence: TGCGCCAGCAGCCAACGCCCAACAGGGCCTAACCTACCAGAATACGAGCAGTACTTC.

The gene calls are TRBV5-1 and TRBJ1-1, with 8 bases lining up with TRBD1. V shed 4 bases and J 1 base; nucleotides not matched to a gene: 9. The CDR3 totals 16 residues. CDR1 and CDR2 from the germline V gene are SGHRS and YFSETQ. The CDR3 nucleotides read TGCGCCAGCAGCCTTCGGACAGGGCCCCGGAACACTGAAGCTTTCTTT. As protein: CASSLRTGPRNTEAFF.

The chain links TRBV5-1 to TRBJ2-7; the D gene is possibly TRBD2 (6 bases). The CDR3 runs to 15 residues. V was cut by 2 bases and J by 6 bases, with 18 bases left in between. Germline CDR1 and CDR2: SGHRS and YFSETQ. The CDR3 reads CASSFGGTPPLEQYF. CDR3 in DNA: TGCGCCAGCAGCTTCGGGGGAACCCCACCCCTCGAGCAGTACTTC.

The CDR3 spells CASSFTVGGLQETQYF. In nucleotides, the CDR3 is TGCGCCAGCAGCTTTACGGTGGGGGGACTCCAAGAGACCCAGTACTTC. J is TRBJ2-5 and V is TRBV5-1, with TRBD2 as a possible D gene (6 bases). Trimming cost V 2 bases and J 1 base, with 15 bases left between them. Germline CDR1 SGHRS, CDR2 YFSETQ. The CDR3 is made up of 16 amino acids.

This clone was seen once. The CDR3 loop is CASRLAGGETQYF. The CDR3 DNA is TGTGCCAGCCGCCTAGCGGGGGGAGAGACCCAGTACTTC. The chain employs TRBV5-4 and TRBJ2-5; 11 bases match TRBD2. The V and J ends lost 7 bases and 4 bases, in that order; junction bases with no gene match: 3. From germline, CDR1 is SGHNT and CDR2 YYREEE (reference sequence). The CDR3 consists of 13 residues.

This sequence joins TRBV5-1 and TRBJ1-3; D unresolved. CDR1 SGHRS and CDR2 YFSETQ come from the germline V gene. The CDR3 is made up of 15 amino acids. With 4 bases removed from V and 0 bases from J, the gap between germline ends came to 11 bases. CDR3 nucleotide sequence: TGCGCCAGCAGCACGAACGGGATCTCTGGAAACACCATATATTTT. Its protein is CASSTNGISGNTIYF.

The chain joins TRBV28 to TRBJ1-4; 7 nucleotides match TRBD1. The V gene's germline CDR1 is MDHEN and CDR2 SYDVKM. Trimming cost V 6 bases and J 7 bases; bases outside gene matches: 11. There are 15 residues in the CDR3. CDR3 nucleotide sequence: TGTGCCAGCAGAACAGGGGCAGGGACCCTTGAAAAACTGTTTTTT. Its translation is CASRTGAGTLEKLFF.

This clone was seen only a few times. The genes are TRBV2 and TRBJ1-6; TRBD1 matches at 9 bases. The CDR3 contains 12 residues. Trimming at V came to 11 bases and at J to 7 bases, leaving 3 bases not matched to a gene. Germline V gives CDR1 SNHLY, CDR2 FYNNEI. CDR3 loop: CAGGQGNSPLHF. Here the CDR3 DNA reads TGTGCCGGGGGACAGGGAAATTCACCCCTCCACTTT.